This passage covers 32 T cell receptor beta chains from one sample sequenced in a study of blood T cell repertoires in COVID-19. Method: immunoSEQ multiplex PCR; TCRdb's copy keeps in-frame clones and lacks some. The profile shows hundreds of thousands of clones, 85% to 90% of them singletons. Material for sequencing was PBMCs or T cells enriched from blood (not recorded which). Receptor source: a man aged 30-40 years who had recovered from COVID-19.

The V gene is TRBV2, the J gene TRBJ2-1, with 7 positions matching TRBD1. CDR1 and CDR2 (germline): SNHLY, FYNNEI. After removal of 10 bases from V and 2 bases from J, the junction contained 14 bases not matched to a gene. There are 16 residues in the CDR3. The CDR3 protein is CATDTKHRGPYNEQFF. In DNA form, the CDR3 reads TGTGCCACCGATACCAAGCACAGGGGACCCTACAATGAGCAGTTCTTC. Together with reference TRBV2 and TRBJ2-1, the CDR3 gives the full variable domain: EPEVTQTPSHQVTQMGQEVILRCVPISNHLYFYWYRQILGQKVEFLVSFYNNEISEKSEIFDDQFSVERPDGSNFTLKIRSTKLEDSAMYFCATDTKHRGPYNEQFFGPGTRLTVL.

This sequence joins TRBV20-1 and TRBJ2-1; D gene uncertain. The CDR3 totals 10 residues. CDR1 DFQATT and CDR2 SNEGSKA come from the germline V gene (reference sequence). V was cut by 6 bases and J by 4 bases, with 4 bases left in between. The CDR3 DNA reads as TGCAGTGCCAATTACAATGAGCAGTTCTTC. Its protein is CSANYNEQFF.

This clone has only one observation. The chain combines TRBV5-1 with TRBJ2-5; TRBD1 matches 9 bases. Trimming cost V 0 bases and J 5 bases; bases outside gene matches: 8. This CDR3 is 16 amino acids long. Per the germline V gene, CDR1 is SGHRS and CDR2 is YFSETQ. CDR3 in amino acids: CASSLGGTGTTETQYF. The CDR3 nucleotides read TGCGCCAGCAGCTTGGGTGGGACAGGGACTACCGAGACCCAGTACTTC.

The chain links TRBV3-1 (or the pseudogene TRBV3-2) to TRBJ2-7; 12 bases are a match to TRBD2. CDR3 length equals 14 residues. The J segment lost 4 bases and the V segment lost 5 bases, leaving 3 bases of the junction unmatched. CDR1 and CDR2 from the germline V gene are LGHDT and YNNKEL (reference sequence). The CDR3 reads CASSSGTSGYEQYF. The CDR3 coding sequence is TGTGCCAGCAGCTCCGGGACTAGCGGGTACGAGCAGTACTTC.

This chain connects TRBV30 to TRBJ1-2, with 10 bases that match TRBD1. J lost 7 bases, V lost 0 bases, and 14 bases had no gene match. Germline lookup yields CDR1 GTSNPN and CDR2 SVGIG (reference sequence). This CDR3 has 17 amino acids. The CDR3 nucleotides read TGTGCCTGGAGTGTATCGTTTGGGGGGACAGGGGATAGTGGCTACACCTTC. This codes for CAWSVSFGGTGDSGYTF.

The chain combines TRBV5-4 with TRBJ2-1; tentative D call: TRBD1 (5 bases). V was cut by 4 bases and J by 8 bases, with 10 bases left in between. The CDR3 covers 12 residues. Germline CDR1 and CDR2: SGHNT and YYREEE (reference sequence). CDR3 nucleotides: TGTGCCAGCAGCCAGGGTAGGTATGAGCAGTTCTTC. Its protein is CASSQGRYEQFF.

The chain employs TRBV5-1 and TRBJ2-2, with a possible D match to TRBD1 (6 bases). The V gene lost 1 base and the J gene lost 2 bases, with 12 bases spanning the gap. The length of the CDR3 is 16 residues. Looked up from germline, CDR1 is SGHRS and CDR2 is YFSETQ. The CDR3 protein is CASSLTQGGNTGELFF. The CDR3, as DNA: TGCGCCAGCAGCTTGACACAGGGTGGCAACACCGGGGAGCTGTTTTTT.

The rearrangement uses TRBV11-2 and TRBJ2-3; D unresolved. V was cut by 1 base and J by 1 base, with 9 bases left in between. The CDR3 loop spans 15 amino acids. Germline CDR1 SGHAT, CDR2 FQNNGV. The CDR3 sequence: CASSLGQIRTDTQYF. The CDR3 region has the DNA TGTGCCAGCAGCTTAGGTCAGATCCGCACAGATACGCAGTATTTT.

The CDR3 protein is CSVGQGNYGYTF. CDR3 coding DNA: TGCAGCGTTGGGCAGGGCAACTATGGCTACACCTTC. The gene calls are TRBV29-1 and TRBJ1-2, with a tentative D call TRBD1 (5 bases). This CDR3 region has 12 residues. The V gene's germline CDR1 is SQVTM and CDR2 ANQGSEA. V lost 4 bases, J lost 2 bases, and 8 bases lay in between.

The rearrangement links TRBV11-2 to TRBJ1-1, with 7 bases identical to TRBD1. Germline CDR1 reads SGHAT; CDR2 reads FQNNGV. V gave up 5 bases and J gave up 1 base; unmatched junction bases: 16. CDR3 length equals 18 residues. CDR3 DNA sequence: TGTGCCAGCAGCCCCTTCCTATTCCAGGGGGACGGGAACACTGAAGCTTTCTTT. This sequence encodes CASSPFLFQGDGNTEAFF.

The chain is built from TRBV5-4 and TRBJ1-2; 7 bases line up with TRBD1. V lost 4 bases to trimming and J lost 4 bases; unmatched junction nucleotides: 1. The CDR3 is 12 amino acids. Germline V gives CDR1 SGHNT, CDR2 YYREEE (reference sequence). CDR3 DNA sequence: TGTGCCAGCAGCCCAGGGGGCTATGGCTACACCTTC. It is translated as CASSPGGYGYTF.

The rearrangement joins TRBV6-5 to TRBJ2-7; TRBD1 aligns across 11 bases. Germline V gives CDR1 MNHEY, CDR2 SVGAGI. The junction had 8 bases not matched to a gene; V was cut back by 8 bases and J by 5 bases. This CDR3 has 14 residues. CDR3 nucleotide sequence: TGTGCCAGCGTTCTCGGACAGGGGGCGGACGAGCAGTACTTC. Its protein product is CASVLGQGADEQYF.

This rearrangement joins TRBV10-3 to TRBJ1-5; D is ambiguous. CDR1 and CDR2 (germline): ENHRY, SYGVKD. V lost 2 bases, J lost 2 bases, and 10 bases lay in between. CDR3 size: 15 residues. CDR3 sequence (DNA): TGTGCCATCAGTGAGGATAGCATCGGCAATCAGCCCCAGCATTTT. It translates to CAISEDSIGNQPQHF.

The chain links TRBV6-1 to TRBJ1-5, with 8 positions matching TRBD1. The CDR3 contains 16 residues. Unmatched junction bases numbered 3, after V lost 0 bases and J lost 2 bases. CDR1 MNHNS and CDR2 SASEGT come from the germline V gene. The CDR3 nucleotides read TGTGCCAGCAGTGAAGCAGGGGGACAGGGCAATCAGCCCCAGCATTTT. As protein: CASSEAGGQGNQPQHF.

The genes are TRBV27 and TRBJ1-6; D remains unclear. Per the germline V gene, CDR1 is MNHEY and CDR2 is SMNVEV (reference sequence). The ends were cut back, 2 bases at V and 5 bases at J, with 10 bases in the middle. CDR3 length equals 15 residues. The CDR3 DNA follows: TGTGCCAGCAGTTTACGACGGGAAAATAATTCACCCCTCCACTTT. Translated: CASSLRRENNSPLHF.

This clone occurred a few times. The chain employs TRBV3-1 (or the pseudogene TRBV3-2) and TRBJ1-2; D is unresolved. CDR1 is LGHDT, CDR2 YNNKEL, per germline (reference sequence). The length of the CDR3 is 14 residues. Between the trimmed V and J ends, which lost 2 bases and 0 bases, there was a span of 7 bases. CDR3 bases: TGTGCCAGCAGCCAATCCGGGGCTAACTATGGCTACACCTTC. Translated, it gives CASSQSGANYGYTF.

This clone was seen once. V and J are TRBV7-2 and TRBJ1-5; 8 nucleotides agree with TRBD1. The CDR3 spans 15 residues. Germline CDR1 is SGHTA and CDR2 is FQGNSA. V was pared by 6 bases and J by 4 bases, with 8 bases of the junction left unmatched. Here the CDR3 reads CASSLDRAGNQPQHF. The CDR3 coding sequence is TGTGCCAGCAGTTTGGACAGGGCGGGGAATCAGCCCCAGCATTTT.

The CDR3 here is CASSLSGTNSPLHF. The DNA for the CDR3 is TGTGCCAGCAGTCTCTCGGGTACTAATTCACCCCTCCACTTT. The chain is built from TRBV27 and TRBJ1-6; no clear D gene. Deletions cut 5 bases from V and 6 bases from J, with 11 bases between. CDR1 MNHEY and CDR2 SMNVEV come from the germline V gene (reference sequence). The CDR3 sequence is 14 residues long.

The chain joins TRBV24-1 to TRBJ2-1, with 11 bases fitting TRBD2. Germline V CDR1 and CDR2: KGHDR, SFDVKD. The length of the CDR3 is 16 residues. V lost 12 bases, J lost 0 bases, and 9 bases stayed unmatched. CDR3 coding DNA: TGTGCCTCGCCGGGACTAGCGGAGGACTCCTACAATGAGCAGTTCTTC. It translates to CASPGLAEDSYNEQFF.

The V gene is TRBV28, the J gene TRBJ1-5, with a possible D match to TRBD1 (6 bases). There are 15 residues in the CDR3. The germline V gene has CDR1 MDHEN and CDR2 SYDVKM. The V end lost 5 bases, the J end lost 2 bases, and 13 bases lay between the germline ends. The CDR3 sequence: CASSQNRVGNQPQHF. CDR3 bases: TGTGCCAGCAGTCAGAACAGGGTTGGCAATCAGCCCCAGCATTTT.

The rearrangement uses TRBV13 and TRBJ2-6; D not resolved. The germline V gene encodes CDR1 PRHDT and CDR2 FYEKMQ (reference sequence). CDR3 size: 17 residues. V gave up 5 bases and J gave up 0 bases, with 14 bases separating them. The CDR3 spells CASSLLTAASGANVLTF. The CDR3 coding sequence is TGTGCCAGCAGCCTCTTAACAGCAGCCTCTGGGGCCAACGTCCTGACTTTC.

The chain has TRBV5-1 and TRBJ1-1, with no clear D. V lost 5 bases, J lost 5 bases, and 13 bases lay in between. CDR3 length: 13 residues. Germline V CDR1 and CDR2: SGHRS, YFSETQ. In nucleotides, the CDR3 is TGCGCCAGCAGAGTCGGTTCATCGACTGAAGCTTTCTTT. Residues: CASRVGSSTEAFF.

This clone was seen only a few times. The rearrangement joins TRBV19 to TRBJ1-2; D is unclear. V lost 3 bases to trimming and J lost 4 bases, with 12 bases between them. Germline loops: CDR1 LNHDA, CDR2 SQIVND (reference sequence). The CDR3 is 14 residues long. The CDR3 DNA reads TGTGCCAGTAGTATGAGGAACGGCATCTATGGCTACACCTTC. Translating gives CASSMRNGIYGYTF.

This chain joins TRBV21-1 and TRBJ2-2; the table's D gene call, TRBD1, was not cross checked with the DNA. TRBV21-1 is a documented pseudogene. This CDR3 contains 14 residues. CDR3 nucleotide sequence: TGTGCCAGCAGCGATACATACATCACCGGGGAGCTGTTTTTT. It yields the protein CASSDTYITGELFF.

The chain combines TRBV5-4 with TRBJ1-2, with D unresolved. Trimming left V 0 bases short and J 5 bases short, with 11 bases between. The CDR3 loop spans 14 amino acids. Per germline, CDR1 SGHNT and CDR2 YYREEE (reference sequence). Written as DNA, the CDR3 is TGTGCCAGCAGCTTGGCCGTTTCCGGGTATGGCTACACCTTC. Its protein product is CASSLAVSGYGYTF.

This rearrangement joins TRBV27 to TRBJ2-7, with 8 bases aligning to TRBD2. V dropped 4 bases and J dropped 0; count of bases not matched to a gene: 8. The CDR3 is 16 amino acids. Per germline, CDR1 MNHEY and CDR2 SMNVEV (reference sequence). CDR3 residues: CASSSLSGTSSYEQYF. CDR3 DNA: TGTGCCAGCAGTTCTCTTAGCGGGACCAGCTCCTACGAGCAGTACTTC.

This rearrangement joins TRBV7-6 to TRBJ1-1; 9 nucleotides match TRBD1. V shed 6 bases, J shed 2 bases, and the junction held 4 bases outside the gene matches. Germline-derived CDR1 and CDR2 are SGHVS and FNYEAQ. The CDR3 contains 14 residues. The CDR3 reads CASRDRGSNTEAFF. Written as DNA, the CDR3 is TGTGCCAGCAGGGACAGGGGTTCTAACACTGAAGCTTTCTTT. Full variable domain (rest looked up from reference TRBV7-6 and TRBJ1-1): GAGVSQSPRYKVTKRGQDVALRCDPISGHVSLYWYRQALGQGPEFLTYFNYEAQQDKSGLPNDRFSAERPEGSISTLTIQRTEQRDSAMYRCASRDRGSNTEAFFGQGTRLTVV.

The chain uses TRBV10-3 and TRBJ2-6, with unresolved D. Germline CDR1 reads ENHRY; CDR2 reads SYGVKD. V lost 3 bases and J lost 0, with 9 bases in between. This CDR3 is 16 amino acids long. Here the CDR3 DNA reads TGTGCCATCAGTGACCCGCGAATCTCTGGGGCCAACGTCCTGACTTTC. Protein: CAISDPRISGANVLTF.

The chain recombines TRBV28 with TRBJ2-2; D uncertain. The germline gives CDR1 MDHEN, CDR2 SYDVKM. The length of the CDR3 is 13 residues. With 6 bases removed from V and 6 bases from J, the gap between germline ends came to 11 bases. CDR3 nucleotides: TGTGCCAGCAGCCAGACTTTTGCCGGGGAGCTGTTTTTT. It codes for CASSQTFAGELFF. The variable domain in full, with the rest retrieved from reference TRBV28 and TRBJ2-2, is DVKVTQSSRYLVKRTGEKVFLECVQDMDHENMFWYRQDPGLGLRLIYFSYDVKMKEKGDIPEGYSVSREKKERFSLILESASTNQTSMYLCASSQTFAGELFFGEGSRLTVL.

J is TRBJ2-5 and V is TRBV6-5, with 7 positions matching TRBD1. With V trimmed by 6 bases and J by 4 bases, 5 bases remained unmatched. The CDR3 covers 13 residues. In germline, CDR1 is MNHEY, CDR2 SVGAGI. CDR3 loop: CASRRQGGETQYF. CDR3 in DNA: TGTGCCAGCAGACGACAGGGCGGAGAGACCCAGTACTTC.

This chain connects TRBV7-6 to TRBJ2-5; TRBD2 aligns across 11 bases. Germline V lookup: CDR1 SGHVS, CDR2 FNYEAQ. This CDR3 is built from 15 residues. V lost 6 bases to trimming and J lost 5 bases; unmatched junction nucleotides: 8. CDR3 loop: CASSLLAGDSETQYF. CDR3 coding DNA: TGTGCCAGCAGTTTACTAGCGGGAGATTCGGAGACCCAGTACTTC. Full variable domain (outside the CDR3, taken from reference TRBV7-6 and TRBJ2-5): GAGVSQSPRYKVTKRGQDVALRCDPISGHVSLYWYRQALGQGPEFLTYFNYEAQQDKSGLPNDRFSAERPEGSISTLTIQRTEQRDSAMYRCASSLLAGDSETQYFGPGTRLLVL.

In this sample, this clone turned up once. V is TRBV6-6 and J is TRBJ2-2; TRBD1 aligns across 10 bases. CDR3 length: 16 residues. CDR1 is MNHNY and CDR2 is SVGAGI in the germline V gene (reference sequence). V shed 4 bases, J shed 1 base, and the junction held 3 bases outside the gene matches. This CDR3 reads CASSSRTGGNTGELFF. The CDR3, as DNA: TGTGCCAGCAGTTCTAGGACAGGGGGGAACACCGGGGAGCTGTTTTTT.